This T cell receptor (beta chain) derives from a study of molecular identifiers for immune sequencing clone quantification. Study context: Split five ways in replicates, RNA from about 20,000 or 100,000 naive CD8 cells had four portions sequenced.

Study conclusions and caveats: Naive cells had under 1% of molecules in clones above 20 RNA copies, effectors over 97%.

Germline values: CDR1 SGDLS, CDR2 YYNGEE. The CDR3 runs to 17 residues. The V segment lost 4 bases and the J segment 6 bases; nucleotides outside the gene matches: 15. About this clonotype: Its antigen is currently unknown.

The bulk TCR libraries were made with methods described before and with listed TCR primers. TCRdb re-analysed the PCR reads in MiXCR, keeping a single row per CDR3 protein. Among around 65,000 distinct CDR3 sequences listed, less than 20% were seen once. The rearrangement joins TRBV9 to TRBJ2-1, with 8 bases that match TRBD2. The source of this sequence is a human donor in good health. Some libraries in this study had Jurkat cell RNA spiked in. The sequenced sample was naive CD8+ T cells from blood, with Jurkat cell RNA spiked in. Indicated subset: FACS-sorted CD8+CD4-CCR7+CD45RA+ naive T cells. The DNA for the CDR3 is TGTGCCAGCAGCAATCACGTCGACGGGAGGGCATTCAATGAGCAGTTCTTC. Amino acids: CASSNHVDGRAFNEQFF.